The clone carrying this T cell receptor beta chain was recorded only once. TCR beta sequencing was performed on blood CD8+ and CD4+ T cells. The record originates from a study of CD8 T cells in Susac syndrome. Reverse transcription of about 0.5 to 1 ug RNA used random hexamers. TCRdb passed the immunoSEQ multiplex PCR reads through MiXCR, listing each CDR3 protein once. The sample holds tens of thousands of distinct CDR3 sequences; roughly 94% are singletons and the top ten take 0.3%. The germline gives CDR1 MDHEN, CDR2 SYDVKM. The junction had 5 bases not matched to a gene; V was cut back by 4 bases and J by 8 bases. The CDR3 has 14 amino acids.

The source is a human donor with Susac syndrome. Sample: CD4+ T cells from PBMCs. The genes are TRBV28 and TRBJ2-1; 10 bases are a match to TRBD2. CDR3 in amino acids: CASSWSGGADEQFF. CDR3 coding DNA: TGTGCCAGCAGTTGGAGCGGGGGGGCCGATGAGCAGTTCTTC.